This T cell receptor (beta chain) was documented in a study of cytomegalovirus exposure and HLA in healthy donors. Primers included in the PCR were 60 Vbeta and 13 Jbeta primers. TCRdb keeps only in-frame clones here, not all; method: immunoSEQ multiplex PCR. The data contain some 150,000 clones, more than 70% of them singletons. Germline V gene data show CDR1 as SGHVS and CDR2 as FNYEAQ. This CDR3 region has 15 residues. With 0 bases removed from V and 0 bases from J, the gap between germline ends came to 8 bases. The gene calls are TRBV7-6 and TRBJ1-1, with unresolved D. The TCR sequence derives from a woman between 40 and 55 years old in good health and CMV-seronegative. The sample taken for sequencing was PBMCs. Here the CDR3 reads CASSLASVLNTEAFF. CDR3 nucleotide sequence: TGTGCCAGCAGCTTAGCTTCGGTTTTGAACACTGAAGCTTTCTTT.